A selection of T cell receptor beta chains follows, all from one sample in a study of OX40 agonist ivuxolimab in advanced cancers. Generated by immunoSEQ multiplex PCR, the TCRdb table keeps only in-frame clones and is missing some. Among 36,000 or so clones listed, about 88% were seen once. Sequenced here: CD4+ or CD8+ T cells sorted from blood, sampled in a trial of the OX40 agonist ivuxolimab. These receptors came from an adult with an advanced solid tumor such as melanoma, head and neck, liver or kidney cancer. Both conserved end residues are part of each CDR3. D genes are given only for firm matches. Some rows have no size entry. The others give once, few or many, or a class for an expanded clone.

v_call: TRBV2
cdr3_length: 10
j_call: TRBJ1-5
clone_size: .
d_call: .
cdr3_nt: TGTGCCACCTTGAATCAGCCCCAGCATTTT
cdr3_aa: CATLNQPQHF

v_call: TRBV28
cdr3_length: 17
j_call: TRBJ2-2
clone_size: .
d_call: TRBD2
cdr3_nt: TGTGCCAGCAGCCTTTGGTCCGGGACTAGAAACACCGGGGAGCTGTTTTTT
cdr3_aa: CASSLWSGTRNTGELFF

v_call: TRBV15
cdr3_length: 15
j_call: TRBJ2-7
clone_size: .
d_call: .
cdr3_nt: TGTGCCACCAACCGGGGCCGAGGGAGCTCCTACGAGCAGTACTTC
cdr3_aa: CATNRGRGSSYEQYF

v_call: TRBV5-1
cdr3_length: 15
j_call: TRBJ1-4
clone_size: .
d_call: .
cdr3_nt: TGCGCCAGCAGCTTAAACAGGGCGACTAATGAAAAACTGTTTTTT
cdr3_aa: CASSLNRATNEKLFF

v_call: TRBV4-1
cdr3_length: 14
j_call: TRBJ2-1
clone_size: .
d_call: .
cdr3_nt: TGCGCCAGCAGCCAAGATGTCAGGTCTAATGAGCAGTTCTTC
cdr3_aa: CASSQDVRSNEQFF

v_call: TRBV14
cdr3_length: 16
j_call: TRBJ1-1
clone_size: .
d_call: .
cdr3_nt: TGTGCCAGCAGCCAAGATCGCCCAGATATGAACACTGAAGCTTTCTTT
cdr3_aa: CASSQDRPDMNTEAFF

v_call: TRBV5-1
cdr3_length: 13
j_call: TRBJ2-7
clone_size: .
d_call: TRBD1
cdr3_nt: TGCGCCACCAGGACAGGGAGCTCCTACGAGCAGTACTTC
cdr3_aa: CATRTGSSYEQYF

v_call: TRBV19
cdr3_length: 14
j_call: TRBJ2-2
clone_size: .
d_call: .
cdr3_nt: TGTGCCAGTAGTATTGATAGGAACACCGGGGAGCTGTTTTTT
cdr3_aa: CASSIDRNTGELFF

v_call: TRBV15
cdr3_length: 16
j_call: TRBJ1-3
clone_size: .
d_call: TRBD1
cdr3_nt: TGTGCCACCAGCAGAGGGGGACAGGGAAGTGGAAACACCATATATTTT
cdr3_aa: CATSRGGQGSGNTIYF

v_call: TRBV30
cdr3_length: 13
j_call: TRBJ2-6
clone_size: .
d_call: .
cdr3_nt: TGTGCCTGGAGTCTCCCTGGGGCCAACGTCCTGACTTTC
cdr3_aa: CAWSLPGANVLTF

v_call: TRBV4-1
cdr3_length: 16
j_call: TRBJ2-7
clone_size: .
d_call: .
cdr3_nt: TGCGCCAGCAGCCCTACCGGGACATCGGAAGGCTACGAGCAGTACTTC
cdr3_aa: CASSPTGTSEGYEQYF

v_call: TRBV5-1
cdr3_length: 14
j_call: TRBJ1-3
clone_size: .
d_call: .
cdr3_nt: TGCGCCAGCAGCATACAGGGAACTGGAAACACCATATATTTT
cdr3_aa: CASSIQGTGNTIYF

v_call: TRBV19
cdr3_length: 15
j_call: TRBJ1-4
clone_size: .
d_call: .
cdr3_nt: TGTGCCAGTAGGACCTACGGGGCAACTAATGAAAAACTGTTTTTT
cdr3_aa: CASRTYGATNEKLFF

v_call: TRBV27
cdr3_length: 15
j_call: TRBJ1-3
clone_size: .
d_call: .
cdr3_nt: TGTGCCAGCAGTTTATTAGGGGTACCTGGAAACACCATATATTTT
cdr3_aa: CASSLLGVPGNTIYF

v_call: TRBV5-4
cdr3_length: 13
j_call: TRBJ2-3
clone_size: .
d_call: .
cdr3_nt: TGTGCCAGCAGCTTGGTTGGGCAAGATACGCAGTATTTT
cdr3_aa: CASSLVGQDTQYF

v_call: TRBV16
cdr3_length: 17
j_call: TRBJ2-5
clone_size: .
d_call: .
cdr3_nt: TGTGCCAGCAGCCACGTCGGGGCGGGGTCACCTGGGGAGACCCAGTACTTC
cdr3_aa: CASSHVGAGSPGETQYF

v_call: TRBV21-1
cdr3_length: 17
j_call: TRBJ2-7
clone_size: .
d_call: .
cdr3_nt: TGTGCCAGCAGCAGTTCCATGGACAGGCCCCCATCCTACGAGCAGTACTTC
cdr3_aa: CASSSSMDRPPSYEQYF

v_call: TRBV7-6
cdr3_length: 14
j_call: TRBJ2-7
clone_size: .
d_call: .
cdr3_nt: TGTGCCAGCAGCCCGGGCGAGGGGGTCAACGAGCAGTACTTC
cdr3_aa: CASSPGEGVNEQYF

v_call: TRBV7-2
cdr3_length: 13
j_call: TRBJ1-1
clone_size: .
d_call: .
cdr3_nt: TGTGCCAGCAGCCTAGGGGTTGTGGCTGAAGCTTTCTTT
cdr3_aa: CASSLGVVAEAFF

v_call: TRBV18
cdr3_length: 15
j_call: TRBJ2-7
clone_size: .
d_call: .
cdr3_nt: TGTGCCAGCTCACCGGACATCCTGAGCTCCTACGAGCAGTACTTC
cdr3_aa: CASSPDILSSYEQYF

v_call: TRBV29-1
cdr3_length: 15
j_call: TRBJ2-6
clone_size: .
d_call: .
cdr3_nt: TGCAGCGTTGCCTGGTGGGGGGTTGGGGCCAACGTCCTGACTTTC
cdr3_aa: CSVAWWGVGANVLTF

v_call: TRBV4-1
cdr3_length: 15
j_call: TRBJ2-7
clone_size: .
d_call: .
cdr3_nt: TGCGCCAGCAGCCAATTATACCAGAGCTCCTACGAGCAGTACTTC
cdr3_aa: CASSQLYQSSYEQYF

v_call: TRBV28
cdr3_length: 14
j_call: TRBJ2-1
clone_size: .
d_call: TRBD2
cdr3_nt: TGTGCCAGCAGACTAGCGGTTGAGGGCAATGAGCAGTTCTTC
cdr3_aa: CASRLAVEGNEQFF

v_call: TRBV7-2
cdr3_length: 11
j_call: TRBJ2-7
clone_size: .
d_call: .
cdr3_nt: TGTGCCAGCAGCTTAAGCTACGAGCAGTACTTC
cdr3_aa: CASSLSYEQYF

v_call: TRBV2
cdr3_length: 14
j_call: TRBJ1-6
clone_size: .
d_call: .
cdr3_nt: TGTGCCAGCAGTGAGTACAGGGATTATTCACCCCTCCACTTT
cdr3_aa: CASSEYRDYSPLHF

v_call: TRBV29-1
cdr3_length: 12
j_call: TRBJ1-5
clone_size: many
d_call: .
cdr3_nt: TGCAGCGTAGGGGACCTCAATCAGCCCCAGCATTTT
cdr3_aa: CSVGDLNQPQHF

v_call: TRBV2
cdr3_length: 15
j_call: TRBJ1-5
clone_size: .
d_call: .
cdr3_nt: TGTGCCAGCAGTGAGTGGGGTAATAGCAATCAGCCCCAGCATTTT
cdr3_aa: CASSEWGNSNQPQHF

v_call: TRBV29-1
cdr3_length: 15
j_call: TRBJ2-3
clone_size: .
d_call: .
cdr3_nt: TGCAGCGTTGCACCAGGGATCAGGGGCACAGATACGCAGTATTTT
cdr3_aa: CSVAPGIRGTDTQYF

v_call: TRBV27
cdr3_length: 15
j_call: TRBJ2-1
clone_size: .
d_call: .
cdr3_nt: TGTGCCAGCAGTTTAAGGGACATCTCCTACAATGAGCAGTTCTTC
cdr3_aa: CASSLRDISYNEQFF

v_call: TRBV2
cdr3_length: 17
j_call: TRBJ1-5
clone_size: .
d_call: TRBD1
cdr3_nt: TGTGCCAGCAGTGGTAAGGGACAGGGTTATAGCAATCAGCCCCAGCATTTT
cdr3_aa: CASSGKGQGYSNQPQHF

v_call: TRBV4-1
cdr3_length: 17
j_call: TRBJ2-7
clone_size: .
d_call: TRBD2
cdr3_nt: TGCGCCAGCAGCCAAGCAGGCCTGGGACTAGCGGATTACGAGCAGTACTTC
cdr3_aa: CASSQAGLGLADYEQYF

v_call: TRBV19
cdr3_length: 16
j_call: TRBJ2-7
clone_size: .
d_call: .
cdr3_nt: TGTGCCAGTAGTCCCAGACTAGATAAATTACCCTACGAGCAGTACTTC
cdr3_aa: CASSPRLDKLPYEQYF

v_call: TRBV6-1
cdr3_length: 16
j_call: TRBJ2-1
clone_size: .
d_call: .
cdr3_nt: TGTGCCAGCAGTGAATCTTGGAGGGGTCTCCTTAATGAGCAGTTCTTC
cdr3_aa: CASSESWRGLLNEQFF

v_call: TRBV1
cdr3_length: 15
j_call: TRBJ2-3
clone_size: .
d_call: .
cdr3_nt: TGCACCAGCAGGTGGACAGGGATCTGTTCAGATACGCAGTATTTT
cdr3_aa: CTSRWTGICSDTQYF

v_call: TRBV18
cdr3_length: 17
j_call: TRBJ2-1
clone_size: .
d_call: .
cdr3_nt: TGTGCCAGCTCACCTTCGGACTTCCGAGCCTCCTACAATGAGCAGTTCTTC
cdr3_aa: CASSPSDFRASYNEQFF

v_call: TRBV15
cdr3_length: 17
j_call: TRBJ2-5
clone_size: .
d_call: TRBD2
cdr3_nt: TGTGCCACCAGCAGAGATCGGGTTAGTAGCGGGACGCAGACCCAGTACTTC
cdr3_aa: CATSRDRVSSGTQTQYF

v_call: TRBV7-9
cdr3_length: 16
j_call: TRBJ2-1
clone_size: .
d_call: TRBD2
cdr3_nt: TGTGCCAGCGACGGTCTAGCGGGCACGACGAGTCGTGAGCAGTTCTTC
cdr3_aa: CASDGLAGTTSREQFF